This T cell receptor beta chain was captured in a study of shared clonotypes between healthy human individuals. About this clone: Antigen: not known.

Only in-frame clones appear in the TCRdb table, and some are missing; sequencing was by immunoSEQ multiplex PCR. The sample consists of 2.3 million or so clones, over 85% of them appearing once. Between the trimmed V and J ends, which lost 4 bases and 10 bases, there was a span of 14 bases. This CDR3 region has 13 residues. Germline-derived CDR1 and CDR2 are SGHVS and FQNEAQ. Overall study results and limits: Only blood was sampled, and tissue TCR repertoires likely differ from blood ones.

Donors, healthy HIV-negative adults, lacked recent acute infections or vaccinations. This receptor was obtained from a man between 18 and 29 years old in good health. Some clones in this sample may be carry-over from other donors' samples. Sequencing was done on a sample of naive CD4+ T cells from PBMCs. The subset here: CD45RA+ positively selected. This sequence joins TRBV7-8 and TRBJ2-1; D gene ambiguous. The CDR3 is CASSYISPGEQFF. In DNA form, the CDR3 reads TGTGCCAGCAGCTATATCTCCCCCGGGGAGCAGTTCTTC. Complete variable domain (other parts from reference TRBV7-8 and TRBJ2-1): GAGVSQSPRYKVAKRGQDVALRCDPISGHVSLFWYQQALGQGPEFLTYFQNEAQLDKSGLPSDRFFAERPEGSVSTLKIQRTQQEDSAVYLCASSYISPGEQFFGPGTRLTVL.